This T cell receptor (beta chain) was observed in a study of blood T cells in healthy people across ages. Each sample yielded at least 5 micrograms of PBMC total RNA. This clonotype was counted between two and nine times. Antigen specificity is unknown. This CDR3 is 17 amino acids long. CDR1 and CDR2 from the germline V gene are SGHRS and YFSETQ. V shed 2 bases and J 11 bases; nucleotides not matched to a gene: 21. Whole-study findings and limits: Age brought a roughly linear fall in TCR beta diversity measured per million T cells. Long-lived donors carried more naive CD4+ cells and greater diversity than aged donors.

Primers used in a second PCR of about 7 to 12 cycles were a sample-barcoded 5' primer and a J-beta primer mix. Each cDNA molecule carried a tag from a template-switch adaptor that contained 12 random nucleotides. TCRdb independently ran MiXCR on the 5' RACE reads; one entry per CDR3 protein. The repertoire includes roughly 720,000 distinct CDR3 sequences, approximately 55% of them detected once, and around 41% sits in the top ten. The origin of this receptor is an elderly man in good health. J is TRBJ2-5 and V is TRBV5-1, with 7 bases fitting TRBD2. What was sequenced was blood. The CDR3 coding sequence is TGCGCCAGCAGCTTTCTCCCCCCTAGCGGCGGAGGGAATGAGCAGTACTTC. Translating it yields CASSFLPPSGGGNEQYF.